This T cell receptor beta chain was observed in a study of T-cell memory formation after mild COVID-19. cDNA libraries for TCR alpha and TCR beta, carrying sample barcodes and UMIs, came from 5'RACE with constant-segment primers. TCRdb fed the 5' RACE reads into MiXCR, producing one record per CDR3 protein. This sample yields about 290,000 distinct CDR3 sequences, of which less than 20% are seen a single time; roughly 20% belongs to the top ten. Germline V CDR1 and CDR2: SEHNR, FQNEAQ (reference sequence). This CDR3 spans 15 amino acids. Trimming took 10 bases from V and 9 from J, leaving 25 bases between them.

The chain carries TRBV7-9 and TRBJ2-1; weak D call: TRBD2 (5 bases). Sequencing input: PBMCs or a T cell subset sorted from them (not recorded which). The clonotype was recovered from a man aged 18 to 35 who had mild COVID-19 (a few samples of this study predate the infection). Cell type and time point are not known. CDR3 coding DNA: TGTGCCACCCCCCGGGATGGTGCGAGGTTAGGTGAGCAGTTCTTC. Its translation: CATPRDGARLGEQFF.